This T cell receptor beta chain came from a study of T cell changes during pregnancy in multiple sclerosis. Clones were read by immunoSEQ multiplex PCR, and TCRdb kept only the in-frame ones, dropping some. This table has roughly 88,000 clones, roughly 90% appearing once. Looked up from germline, CDR1 is SQVTM and CDR2 is ANQGSEA. Trimming took 5 bases from V and 0 from J, leaving 17 bases between them. The CDR3 totals 16 residues. This clonotype originated in a female donor with multiple sclerosis, enrolled in a pregnancy study. This specimen consisted of peripheral blood, obtained in the first trimester of pregnancy. The gene calls are TRBV29-1 and TRBJ2-1; D possibly corresponds to TRBD1 (6 bases). CDR3 sequence (DNA): TGCAGCGTTCGAGGGGGACGGACGAGCTCCTACAATGAGCAGTTCTTC. Its translation is CSVRGGRTSSYNEQFF.